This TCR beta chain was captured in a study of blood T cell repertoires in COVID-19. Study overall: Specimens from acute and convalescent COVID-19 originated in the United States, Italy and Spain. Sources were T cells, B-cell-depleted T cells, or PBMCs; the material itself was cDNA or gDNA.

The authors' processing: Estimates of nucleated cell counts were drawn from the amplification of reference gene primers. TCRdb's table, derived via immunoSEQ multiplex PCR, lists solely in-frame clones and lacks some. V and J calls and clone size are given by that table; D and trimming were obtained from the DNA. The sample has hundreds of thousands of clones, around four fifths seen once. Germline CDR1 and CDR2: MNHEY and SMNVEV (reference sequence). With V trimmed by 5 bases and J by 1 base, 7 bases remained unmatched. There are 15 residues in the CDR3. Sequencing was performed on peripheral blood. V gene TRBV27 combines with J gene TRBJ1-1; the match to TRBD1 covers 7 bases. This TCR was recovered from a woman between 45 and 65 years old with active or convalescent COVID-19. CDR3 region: CASSPTGMGNTEAFF. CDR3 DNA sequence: TGTGCCAGCAGTCCGACAGGGATGGGGAACACTGAAGCTTTCTTT.